This note documents a single T cell receptor (beta chain) sequence. Additional DNA sequences in this sample encode the identical CDR3. The method was immunoSEQ multiplex PCR; TCRdb's version includes in-frame clones alone and lacks a portion of them. Here the sample spans some 1 million clones, around 75% being singletons. The data derive from a study of shared clonotypes between healthy human individuals. This CDR3 has 14 amino acids. V lost 5 bases and J lost 2; bases outside the gene matches: 3. Germline loops: CDR1 MDHEN, CDR2 SYDVKM. The sample was memory CD4+ T cells sorted from blood. Subset given: CD45RA-negative fraction. J is TRBJ2-5 and V is TRBV28, with 9 positions matching TRBD1. The clonotype originates from a young man in good health. The CDR3 DNA follows: TGTGCCAGCAGTCTAGGGACAGGGCAAGAGACCCAGTACTTC. Protein sequence: CASSLGTGQETQYF.